The 25 T cell receptor beta chains presented below share a single source sample, sequenced in a study of a mutant IDH1 vaccine in newly diagnosed glioma. TCRdb's copy holds only in-frame clones and misses some; the assay was immunoSEQ multiplex PCR. Here the sample spans some 95,000 clones, around three quarters being singletons. Time point here: baseline, week 1 (first vaccination visit). Documented treatment: pre-vaccination baseline after standard-of-care therapy. This specimen was PBMCs, taken from a glioma patient treated with radiotherapy, temozolomide or both. These receptors came from a man aged 35 to 55 with glioma.

This clone has a count of ten or more. This chain connects TRBV28 to TRBJ1-5; D may be TRBD1 (6 bases). CDR3 length equals 16 residues. Germline CDR1 reads MDHEN; CDR2 reads SYDVKM. V lost 6 bases and J lost 8, with 23 bases in between. The DNA for the CDR3 is TGTGCCAGCAGCCGGATGGGGACAACGCTTTTTAAGCCCCAGCATTTT. This translates into CASSRMGTTLFKPQHF.

V is TRBV18 and J is TRBJ1-3; D is possibly TRBD1 (5 bases). The CDR3 is 16 amino acids. Germline assignment: CDR1 KGHSH and CDR2 LQKENI. V was pared by 2 bases and J by 0 bases, with 11 bases between. CDR3 loop: CASSPVGQSSGNTIYF. For the CDR3, the DNA is TGTGCCAGCTCACCAGTAGGACAAAGCTCTGGAAACACCATATATTTT.

This clone was counted a single time. V gene TRBV19 combines with J gene TRBJ1-2; D possibly corresponds to TRBD1 (5 bases). From germline, CDR1 is LNHDA and CDR2 SQIVND (reference sequence). V was trimmed by 7 bases and J by 8 bases, leaving 14 bases between them. The CDR3 runs to 12 residues. The CDR3 bases are TGTGCCAGTATTACGGGGGTCGGGGGCTACACCTTC. This sequence encodes CASITGVGGYTF. Complete variable domain (other parts from reference TRBV19 and TRBJ1-2): DGGITQSPKYLFRKEGQNVTLSCEQNLNHDAMYWYRQDPGQGLRLIYYSQIVNDFQKGDIAEGYSVSREKKESFPLTVTSAQKNPTAFYLCASITGVGGYTFGSGTRLTVV.

The chain joins TRBV11-2 to TRBJ2-1; D is ambiguous. V shed 1 base and J shed 8 bases, with 15 bases lying between them. This CDR3 has 15 amino acids. In germline, CDR1 is SGHAT, CDR2 FQNNGV. In DNA form, the CDR3 reads TGTGCCAGCAGCTTAGCCGGGCCTCTAACTGATGAGCAGTTCTTC. Amino acid sequence: CASSLAGPLTDEQFF.

V is TRBV6-1 and J is TRBJ2-3; D call uncertain. There are 17 residues in the CDR3. The germline V gene has CDR1 MNHNS and CDR2 SASEGT. The V end lost 4 bases, the J end lost 1 base, and 18 bases lay between the germline ends. DNA for the CDR3: TGTGCCAGCAGTGTATTTGCCGTGGGAACTGGCACAGATACGCAGTATTTT. Its protein product is CASSVFAVGTGTDTQYF.

The chain links TRBV6-5 to TRBJ1-2; 7 bases match TRBD1. With V trimmed by 5 bases and J by 4 bases, 4 bases remained unmatched. The CDR3 has 13 amino acids. Looked up from germline, CDR1 is MNHEY and CDR2 is SVGAGI. The CDR3 DNA reads as TGTGCCAGCAGTCACAGGGGCGGCTATGGCTACACCTTC. This codes for CASSHRGGYGYTF.

The chain links TRBV6-1 to TRBJ1-2; no definite D call. This CDR3 comprises 12 residues. Deletions cut 2 bases from V and 4 bases from J, with 5 bases between. Germline V CDR1 and CDR2: MNHNS, SASEGT. The CDR3: CASSERIYGYTF. CDR3 DNA sequence: TGTGCCAGCAGTGAAAGAATCTATGGCTACACCTTC.

This chain uses TRBV19 with TRBJ2-1, with TRBD2 matching 9 bases. This CDR3 spans 16 amino acids. The V gene's germline CDR1 is LNHDA and CDR2 SQIVND (reference sequence). V gave up 4 bases and J gave up 6 bases; unmatched junction bases: 10. The CDR3 coding sequence is TGTGCCAGTAGTACCGCCGCGGGGGGGCCGAGCAATGAGCAGTTCTTC. Residues: CASSTAAGGPSNEQFF.

The chain uses TRBV11-3 and TRBJ2-3; maybe TRBD2 (5 bases). The CDR3 runs to 13 residues. V was shortened by 2 bases and J by 5 bases, with 8 bases between the two germline ends. Germline V CDR1 and CDR2: SGHNT, YENEEA. The CDR3 DNA reads as TGTGCCAGCAGCTTAAGGGAGAGAGATACGCAGTATTTT. It codes for CASSLRERDTQYF.

V is TRBV4-3 and J is TRBJ1-4, with 8 bases matching TRBD1. The CDR3 runs 16 residues. From germline, CDR1 is LGHNA and CDR2 YSLEER. V gave up 1 base and J gave up 9 bases; unmatched junction bases: 10. CDR3 nucleotides: TGCGCCAGCAGCCAAGCCGGGACAGGATCCAAGAAAAAACTGTTTTTT. Encoded protein: CASSQAGTGSKKKLFF.

The chain uses TRBV29-1 and TRBJ2-7; D gene unclear. Trimming removed 4 bases at V and 4 bases at J, with 11 bases between. This CDR3 contains 12 residues. Germline V CDR1 and CDR2: SQVTM, ANQGSEA. The CDR3 DNA sequence: TGCAGCGTTGGGGTGAGAGGTTACGAGCAGTACTTC. Translating it yields CSVGVRGYEQYF.

V gene TRBV4-2 combines with J gene TRBJ2-3; TRBD2 matches at 7 bases. CDR3 length: 17 residues. With V trimmed by 0 bases and J by 2 bases, 8 bases remained unmatched. Germline loops: CDR1 LGHNA, CDR2 YNFKEQ. CDR3 sequence reads: CASSQDGSSGHTDTQYF. CDR3 DNA sequence: TGTGCCAGCAGCCAAGACGGATCTAGCGGCCACACAGATACGCAGTATTTT.

This clone has more than one count but fewer than ten. The chain recombines TRBV5-1 with TRBJ2-7, with D maybe TRBD2 (5 bases). The CDR3 extends over 13 amino acids. The germline CDR1 and CDR2 sequences are SGHRS and YFSETQ. Trimming took off 0 bases at V and 5 bases at J, with 9 bases between the two ends. The CDR3 DNA reads TGCGCCAGCAGCTTGGTTTCCGGGGACGAGCAGTACTTC. Encoded protein: CASSLVSGDEQYF.

CDR3 bases: TGTGCCAGCAGTTACTCCAGGGCCACCCTTGAAAAACTGTTTTTT. This sequence encodes CASSYSRATLEKLFF. The chain has TRBV6-5 and TRBJ1-4; D perhaps matches TRBD1 (5 bases). The V gene's germline CDR1 is MNHEY and CDR2 SVGAGI. The length of the CDR3 is 15 residues. V lost 0 bases and J lost 7, with 12 bases in between.

The rearrangement uses TRBV5-4 and TRBJ2-7; 8 bases are a match to TRBD1. Germline V lookup: CDR1 SGHNT, CDR2 YYREEE (reference sequence). The CDR3 is 14 residues long. J lost 7 bases, V lost 4 bases, and 10 bases had no gene match. CDR3 amino acids: CASSRDRGLGEQYF. CDR3 in DNA: TGTGCCAGCAGCCGTGACAGGGGCCTTGGGGAGCAGTACTTC.

The chain carries TRBV5-4 and TRBJ2-4; D not resolved. Germline V gene data show CDR1 as SGHNT and CDR2 as YYREEE (reference sequence). The CDR3 consists of 14 residues. The V end lost 4 bases, the J end lost 2 bases, and 10 bases lay between the germline ends. For the CDR3, the DNA is TGTGCCAGCAGCCAGCCGGAATCCAAAAACATTCAGTACTTC. As protein: CASSQPESKNIQYF.

CDR3 in amino acids: CASRPDRDNYGYTF. In DNA form, the CDR3 reads TGCGCCAGCAGACCGGACAGGGACAACTATGGCTACACCTTC. The V and J genes are TRBV5-1 and TRBJ1-2, with 8 positions matching TRBD1. Germline V gives CDR1 SGHRS, CDR2 YFSETQ. Unmatched junction bases numbered 5, after V lost 5 bases and J lost 2 bases. This CDR3 spans 14 amino acids.

This chain joins TRBV21-1 and TRBJ2-5; the D call in the table, TRBD1, was not verified against the DNA. TRBV21-1 is listed as a pseudogene. This CDR3 is built from 15 residues. The CDR3 sequence: CASSKGDREKETQYF. CDR3 sequence (DNA): TGTGCCAGCAGCAAAGGGGACAGGGAGAAGGAGACCCAGTACTTC.

The genes are TRBV9 and TRBJ2-7; TRBD2 matches 7 bases. The length of the CDR3 is 20 residues. The germline V gene has CDR1 SGDLS and CDR2 YYNGEE. Germline trimming cut 8 bases from V and 0 bases from J; bases unmatched to any gene: 26. The CDR3 nucleotides are TGTGCCAGTCCTGACACCCCGCCGGGAGTCGGCGGGAGCGGCTCCTACGAGCAGTACTTC. This codes for CASPDTPPGVGGSGSYEQYF.

The CDR3 DNA reads TGTGCCATCAGTGATCCGAGGACTAGCGGGGTCAGCTCCTACGAGCAGTACTTC. Its protein is CAISDPRTSGVSSYEQYF. The chain employs TRBV10-3 and TRBJ2-7; TRBD2 matches at 12 bases. The CDR3 length is 18 residues. Germline V gene sequence: CDR1 ENHRY, CDR2 SYGVKD. V shed 3 bases and J 0 bases; nucleotides not matched to a gene: 9.

The genes are TRBV4-3 and TRBJ2-7; D may be TRBD2 (6 bases). The germline CDR1 and CDR2 sequences are LGHNA and YSLEER. This CDR3 region has 14 residues. V lost 4 bases to trimming and J lost 1 base, with 11 bases between them. CDR3 bases: TGCGCCAGCAGCCCACAGGCGGGATCCTACGAGCAGTACTTC. Protein: CASSPQAGSYEQYF.

This clone turned up a few times. The chain is built from TRBV10-3 and TRBJ2-2; either TRBD1 or TRBD2 may fit D (5 bases each). V lost 9 bases and J lost 0, with 14 bases in between. The CDR3 length is 15 residues. From germline, CDR1 is ENHRY and CDR2 SYGVKD. The CDR3 here is CAIFGGISNTGELFF. Here the CDR3 DNA reads TGTGCCATATTTGGGGGAATTTCGAACACCGGGGAGCTGTTTTTT.

The V call is TRBV2, the J call TRBJ2-4; D possibly corresponds to TRBD2 (5 bases). V was trimmed by 7 bases and J by 7 bases, leaving 14 bases between them. CDR1 is SNHLY, CDR2 FYNNEI, per germline. This CDR3 has 13 residues. The CDR3 coding sequence is TGTGCCAGCAAAAATACAGCGGCTAACATTCAGTACTTC. It is translated as CASKNTAANIQYF.

The chain uses TRBV15 and TRBJ2-2; tentatively, D is TRBD1 or TRBD2 (5 bases each). The CDR3 is 13 amino acids. Germline V gives CDR1 LNHNV, CDR2 YYDKDF (reference sequence). V dropped 4 bases and J dropped 6 bases, with 9 bases sitting between them. This CDR3 is CATSKGDPGELFF. The CDR3 nucleotides are TGTGCCACCAGCAAAGGGGACCCCGGGGAGCTGTTTTTT.

The chain recombines TRBV28 with TRBJ1-2; the D gene is possibly TRBD1 (6 bases). V lost 3 bases and J lost 5, with 16 bases in between. This CDR3 comprises 15 residues. Germline CDR1 reads MDHEN; CDR2 reads SYDVKM. The CDR3 is CASSLGGGRGYGYTF. The CDR3 DNA reads as TGTGCCAGCAGTTTGGGAGGCGGTAGGGGGTATGGCTACACCTTC.